The next 23 T cell receptor beta chains were all read from a single sample in a study of Graves' ophthalmopathy and Graves' hyperthyroidism. RNA transcripts provided the template for amplifying TCR beta CDR3 regions. First-round RT-PCR relied on HTBI primers, and a second-round multiplex PCR came next. TCRdb analysed the multiplex PCR reads with MiXCR anew, one entry per CDR3 protein. The table has approximately 1.2 million distinct CDR3 sequences, less than 45% seen once. The sequencing sample was made of peripheral blood or thyroid tissue (not recorded which). These receptors originate from an adult man with Graves' hyperthyroidism.

V and J are TRBV5-5 and TRBJ1-1; no definite D call. CDR1 and CDR2 (germline): SGHKS, YYEKEE (reference sequence). This CDR3 is 10 amino acids long. Trimming took 2 bases from V and 8 from J, leaving 4 bases between them. The CDR3 loop reads CASSFSEAFF. CDR3 bases: TGTGCCAGCAGCTTCTCCGAAGCTTTCTTT. Supplemented by reference TRBV5-5 and TRBJ1-1, the full variable domain reads DAGVTQSPTHLIKTRGQQVTLRCSPISGHKSVSWYQQVLGQGPQFIFQYYEKEERGRGNFPDRFSARQFPNYSSELNVNALLLGDSALYLCASSFSEAFFGQGTRLTVV.

The gene calls are TRBV20-1 and TRBJ2-7, with 13 bases identical to TRBD2. The CDR3 totals 16 residues. Germline V CDR1 and CDR2: DFQATT, SNEGSKA (reference sequence). The junction had 11 bases not matched to a gene; V was cut back by 7 bases and J by 2 bases. CDR3 residues: CSGGQGGTSGTYEQYF. CDR3 sequence (DNA): TGCAGTGGAGGACAGGGGGGGACTAGCGGGACCTACGAGCAGTACTTC.

In this sample, this clonotype turned up many times. The rearrangement joins TRBV6-6 to TRBJ2-5; the D call may be TRBD1 or TRBD2 (5 bases each). CDR3 length: 13 residues. Trimming removed 6 bases at V and 0 bases at J, with 8 bases between. The germline V gene encodes CDR1 MNHNY and CDR2 SVGAGI (reference sequence). CDR3 DNA: TGTGCCAGCAGGTCGGGACACCAAGAGACCCAGTACTTC. Residues: CASRSGHQETQYF.

This clonotype was observed at least ten times. This rearrangement joins TRBV29-1 to TRBJ2-5, with TRBD1 matching 9 bases. Looked up from germline, CDR1 is SQVTM and CDR2 is ANQGSEA. V shed 6 bases, J shed 5 bases, and the junction held 10 bases outside the gene matches. The CDR3 is 14 residues long. The CDR3, as DNA: TGCAGCGTAGGCGGGACAGGGATTTTGGAGACCCAGTACTTC. Its protein is CSVGGTGILETQYF.

Details on this clonotype: A much larger clonotype is one base distant, so this may be a read error. The chain has TRBV9 and TRBJ1-1; D gene unclear. CDR1 and CDR2 (germline): SGDLS, YYNGEE. The CDR3 is 13 amino acids. CDR3 sequence: CAGRRDGYTEAFF. The CDR3, as DNA: TGTGCCGGCAGACGGGATGGGTACACTGAAGCTTTCTTT.

The V and J genes are TRBV6-1 and TRBJ2-5; 8 bases line up with TRBD2. CDR1 is MNHNS and CDR2 is SASEGT in the germline V gene. The CDR3 totals 12 residues. Trimming at V came to 6 bases and at J to 9 bases, leaving 6 bases not matched to a gene. The CDR3 sequence is CASSRPGGAQYF. The CDR3 DNA reads as TGTGCCAGCAGCAGACCGGGGGGGGCCCAGTACTTC.

Notes on this clonotype: With a much larger clone just one base away, this may be a read error. The chain combines TRBV12-3 or TRBV12-4 with TRBJ1-2; D ambiguous. There are 13 residues in the CDR3. CDR3 sequence (DNA): TGTGCCAGCACTTCAGACCGTCGTGGCGGCTGCACCTTC. This translates into CASTSDRRGGCTF.

This clonotype was observed at least ten times. The chain uses TRBV9 and TRBJ1-3, with TRBD1 matching 7 bases. J lost 1 base, V lost 0 bases, and 4 bases had no gene match. Per germline, CDR1 SGDLS and CDR2 YYNGEE. The CDR3 has 16 residues. This CDR3 is CASSVGQGLSGNTIYF. CDR3 in DNA: TGTGCCAGCAGCGTAGGACAGGGATTATCTGGAAACACCATATATTTT.

This chain uses TRBV29-1 with TRBJ2-6; 10 nucleotides align to TRBD1. The germline V gene has CDR1 SQVTM and CDR2 ANQGSEA. The CDR3 totals 15 residues. Trimming cost V 0 bases and J 7 bases; bases outside gene matches: 3. The DNA for the CDR3 is TGCAGCGTTGAAGAGGGGGACAGGGGAGCCAACGTCCTGACTTTC. It encodes CSVEEGDRGANVLTF.

In its sample, this clonotype was seen a few times. The CDR3 is CASSLTGPKEEQETQYF. The DNA of the CDR3 is TGTGCCAGCAGCTTAACAGGGCCGAAGGAAGAACAAGAGACCCAGTACTTC. The rearrangement links TRBV7-9 to TRBJ2-5, with D perhaps matching TRBD1 (6 bases). The CDR3 covers 17 residues. Looked up from germline, CDR1 is SEHNR and CDR2 is FQNEAQ (reference sequence). The V and J ends lost 2 bases and 2 bases respectively, with 18 bases between them.

The sample holds a few counts of this clonotype. The chain combines TRBV14 with TRBJ1-6, with TRBD1 matching 8 bases. Looked up from germline, CDR1 is SGHDN and CDR2 is FVKESK. The V segment lost 1 base and the J segment 10 bases; nucleotides outside the gene matches: 9. The CDR3 contains 16 residues. In nucleotides, the CDR3 is TGTGCCAGCAGCCAAGTGGATGGGACAGGCAAATCACCCCTCCACTTT. Its protein product is CASSQVDGTGKSPLHF.

This clonotype has at least ten counts. The rearrangement uses TRBV13 and TRBJ1-5; D ambiguous. CDR1 and CDR2 (germline): PRHDT, FYEKMQ (reference sequence). The CDR3 has 14 residues. Trimming pared 2 bases from V and 4 bases from J, leaving 9 bases between. CDR3 residues: CASSLSAANQPQHF. CDR3 in DNA: TGTGCCAGCAGCTTATCGGCCGCTAATCAGCCCCAGCATTTT. The whole variable domain, filled in from reference TRBV13 and TRBJ1-5, reads AAGVIQSPRHLIKEKRETATLKCYPIPRHDTVYWYQQGPGQDPQFLISFYEKMQSDKGSIPDRFSAQQFSDYHSELNMSSLELGDSALYFCASSLSAANQPQHFGDGTRLSIL.

This clonotype has at least ten counts. The rearrangement joins TRBV7-2 to TRBJ2-5; 9 bases fit TRBD1. The V segment lost 7 bases and the J segment 4 bases; nucleotides outside the gene matches: 10. The CDR3 runs 15 residues. Germline values: CDR1 SGHTA, CDR2 FQGNSA. The CDR3, as DNA: TGTGCCAGCACCTTCATGGGACAGGGTCGAGAGACCCAGTACTTC. It specifies CASTFMGQGRETQYF.

This chain joins TRBV10-2 and TRBJ1-2; a weak D match, TRBD1 (5 bases). V was clipped by 8 bases and J by 0 bases, with 16 bases between them. The V gene's germline CDR1 is WSHSY and CDR2 SAAADI. The CDR3 contains 15 residues. The CDR3 DNA reads as TGCGCCAGCTTGAGGGACTTACAAGCTAACTATGGCTACACCTTC. Protein sequence: CASLRDLQANYGYTF.

The rearrangement joins TRBV29-1 to TRBJ1-2; D is perhaps TRBD1 (5 bases). The germline CDR1 and CDR2 sequences are SQVTM and ANQGSEA. The germline V and J ends were trimmed by 1 base and 8 bases, with 8 bases remaining between them. This CDR3 comprises 11 residues. Here the CDR3 DNA reads TGCAGCGTTGAAGTCTCAGGGGGCTACACCTTC. This gives the protein CSVEVSGGYTF.

The chain couples TRBV19 to TRBJ1-1, with D possibly TRBD1 on 5 matching bases. The CDR3 runs to 11 residues. Germline CDR1 and CDR2: LNHDA and SQIVND (reference sequence). V lost 10 bases, J lost 9 bases, and 15 bases lay in between. The chain's CDR3 is CATEGRSKAFF. In nucleotides, the CDR3 is TGTGCCACCGAGGGACGAAGTAAAGCTTTCTTT.

This clonotype was recorded many times. The chain couples TRBV5-1 to TRBJ1-1; 8 bases fit TRBD1. Trimming at V came to 4 bases and at J to 1 base, leaving 6 bases not matched to a gene. Germline V gene data show CDR1 as SGHRS and CDR2 as YFSETQ. The CDR3 extends over 15 amino acids. CDR3 in DNA: TGCGCCAGCAGCCCAAGACAGGGGCAGAACACTGAAGCTTTCTTT. Translated, it gives CASSPRQGQNTEAFF.

This sequence joins TRBV29-1 and TRBJ2-7; 8 bases are shared with TRBD2. The CDR3 runs 13 residues. Germline CDR1 SQVTM, CDR2 ANQGSEA. V trimming: 4 bases; J trimming: 3 bases; junction bases outside the gene matches: 5. The CDR3, as DNA: TGCAGCGTTGGGGCGGGAGGACTCTACGAGCAGTACTTC. It is translated as CSVGAGGLYEQYF.

The count of this clonotype is one. The chain links TRBV20-1 to TRBJ1-5; D perhaps matches TRBD1 (5 bases). Trimming cost V 3 bases and J 11 bases, with 23 bases left between them. The germline V gene has CDR1 DFQATT and CDR2 SNEGSKA (reference sequence). This CDR3 region has 15 residues. The CDR3 region is CSARTGLAVQETQHF. CDR3 nucleotides: TGCAGTGCTAGGACGGGACTAGCGGTACAAGAGACCCAGCATTTT.

This chain uses TRBV19 with TRBJ1-1, with 8 bases matching TRBD1. Germline CDR1 LNHDA, CDR2 SQIVND (reference sequence). V was pared by 9 bases and J by 0 bases, with 15 bases of the junction left unmatched. This CDR3 is built from 17 residues. The CDR3 region is CASLSATGALLNTEAFF. CDR3 in DNA: TGTGCCAGCCTCTCAGCGACAGGGGCTCTCTTGAACACTGAAGCTTTCTTT.

The J gene is TRBJ1-2, the V gene TRBV20-1; D not resolved. Trimming cost V 1 base and J 7 bases, with 19 bases left between them. The CDR3 is 15 amino acids. In germline, CDR1 is DFQATT, CDR2 SNEGSKA (reference sequence). This CDR3 reads CSARAVETRASGYTF. CDR3 DNA: TGCAGTGCTAGAGCGGTAGAGACAAGGGCCTCTGGCTACACCTTC.

With regard to this clonotype: Possible read error: a much larger clone is one base away. The J gene is TRBJ1-6, the V gene TRBV10-3; D perhaps matches TRBD1 (5 bases). CDR3 length: 15 residues. CDR1 ENHRY and CDR2 SYGVKD come from the germline V gene. The CDR3 nucleotides are TGTGCCATCAGAGGACAAGTAAACTATAATTCACCCCCCCACTTT. Residues: CAIRGQVNYNSPPHF.

There are a few counts of this clonotype. Germline and junction disagree at one end, which may indicate a read error. The chain recombines TRBV7-8 with TRBJ2-7; TRBD2 matches 10 bases. The CDR3 covers 15 residues. Germline values: CDR1 SGHVS, CDR2 FQNEAQ. CDR3 region: CASSQEVTSGYEQYF. The CDR3 DNA sequence: TGCGCCAGCAGCCAAGAGGTGACTAGCGGGTACGAGCAGTACTTC.